The 26 T cell receptor beta chains below were found in one sample sequenced in a study of T cell changes during pregnancy in multiple sclerosis. Sequenced by immunoSEQ multiplex PCR; TCRdb stores in-frame clones only, minus some. Found here are 57,000 or so clones, 88% of them singletons; the top ten hold less than 2%. The sequences come from peripheral blood, collected in the first trimester of pregnancy. Receptors originate from a female donor with multiple sclerosis, enrolled in a pregnancy study.

CDR3 loop: CASERTSGRYEQYF. CDR3 DNA sequence: TGTGCCAGCGAACGGACTAGCGGGAGATACGAGCAGTACTTC. The chain is built from TRBV25-1 and TRBJ2-7; 13 positions agree with TRBD2. The CDR3 covers 14 residues. Unmatched junction bases numbered 5, after V lost 8 bases and J lost 4 bases. Germline-derived CDR1 and CDR2 are MGHDK and SYGVNS.

This clone was seen only a few times. J is TRBJ2-7 and V is TRBV7-9; D is perhaps TRBD1 (6 bases). Trimming took 0 bases from V and 5 from J, leaving 11 bases between them. The CDR3 length is 14 residues. The germline V gene encodes CDR1 SEHNR and CDR2 FQNEAQ (reference sequence). The CDR3 reads CASSLAFYRDEQYF. For the CDR3, the DNA is TGTGCCAGCAGCTTAGCCTTCTACAGGGACGAGCAGTACTTC.

The J gene is TRBJ2-3, the V gene TRBV5-1, with a possible D match to TRBD1 (6 bases). Trimming stripped 0 bases from V and 2 bases from J, with 19 bases between. The CDR3 runs 18 residues. From germline, CDR1 is SGHRS and CDR2 YFSETQ. This CDR3 is CASSLAGRGRGNTDTQYF. DNA of the CDR3: TGCGCCAGCAGCTTGGCCGGCAGGGGAAGGGGAAACACAGATACGCAGTATTTT.

The J gene is TRBJ1-1, the V gene TRBV29-1; D is ambiguous. The germline V and J ends were trimmed by 6 bases and 8 bases, with 16 bases remaining between them. The CDR3 contains 12 residues. Germline CDR1 is SQVTM and CDR2 is ANQGSEA. The CDR3 loop is CSVSGDLGEAFF. The DNA of the CDR3 is TGCAGCGTCAGCGGGGATTTGGGAGAAGCTTTCTTT.

The CDR3 region has the DNA TGTGCCGGTGGACAGTACACTGAAGCTTTCTTT. This gives the protein CAGGQYTEAFF. This chain connects TRBV7-9 to TRBJ1-1, with D maybe TRBD1 (6 bases). CDR3 size: 11 residues. The V gene's germline CDR1 is SEHNR and CDR2 FQNEAQ (reference sequence). V was pared by 11 bases and J by 3 bases, with 10 bases between.

The V gene is TRBV7-3, the J gene TRBJ1-1; D is ambiguous. The V gene lost 1 base and the J gene lost 2 bases, with 8 bases spanning the gap. The CDR3 spans 14 residues. CDR1 is SGHTA and CDR2 is FQGTGA in the germline V gene. CDR3: CASSLRPRNTEAFF. CDR3 coding DNA: TGTGCCAGCAGCTTAAGGCCCAGAAACACTGAAGCTTTCTTT.

The genes are TRBV19 and TRBJ1-5, with 8 bases that match TRBD1. Germline CDR1 and CDR2: LNHDA and SQIVND (reference sequence). The CDR3 sequence is 15 residues long. J gave up 6 bases and V 3 bases, and 7 bases lay outside the gene matches. CDR3 loop: CASSMAGGAGQPQHF. The CDR3 DNA reads as TGTGCCAGTAGTATGGCAGGGGGCGCGGGTCAGCCCCAGCATTTT.

The rearrangement joins TRBV4-3 to TRBJ2-3; 10 bases map to TRBD2. In germline, CDR1 is LGHNA, CDR2 YSLEER. This CDR3 is built from 17 residues. V lost 0 bases, J lost 2 bases, and 5 bases stayed unmatched. The CDR3 coding sequence is TGCGCCAGCAGCCAAGATCGTACTAGCGGGAACACAGATACGCAGTATTTT. Translation: CASSQDRTSGNTDTQYF.

CDR3 protein: CASSAPGLNNEQFF. CDR3 nucleotides: TGTGCCAGCAGCGCCCCGGGACTAAACAATGAGCAGTTCTTC. The chain employs TRBV9 and TRBJ2-1; 7 positions agree with TRBD2. The trim removed 3 bases at V and 5 bases at J, leaving 5 bases unmatched. The CDR3 is 14 amino acids. The germline V gene encodes CDR1 SGDLS and CDR2 YYNGEE.

The CDR3 DNA follows: TGCGCCAGCAGCTTGGCAGCGAGCGGGAGTTTCTACAATGAGCAGTTCTTC. Protein product: CASSLAASGSFYNEQFF. The chain has TRBV5-1 and TRBJ2-1, with 8 bases aligning to TRBD2. In germline, CDR1 is SGHRS, CDR2 YFSETQ. Trimming took 0 bases from V and 3 from J; bases not matched to a gene: 8. CDR3 length equals 17 residues.

V and J are TRBV27 and TRBJ1-5, with 10 bases aligning to TRBD1. CDR1 MNHEY and CDR2 SMNVEV come from the germline V gene (reference sequence). V lost 9 bases, J lost 0 bases, and 14 bases stayed unmatched. The CDR3 is made up of 18 amino acids. CDR3 bases: TGTGCCAGGACCGGCCCGGGACAGGGGAACTATAGCAATCAGCCCCAGCATTTT. Its translation is CARTGPGQGNYSNQPQHF.

The gene calls are TRBV2 and TRBJ2-7, with D perhaps matching TRBD2 (6 bases). Looked up from germline, CDR1 is SNHLY and CDR2 is FYNNEI. The CDR3 extends over 14 amino acids. Trimming pared 2 bases from V and 4 bases from J, leaving 12 bases between. CDR3 amino acids: CASSESSGPYEQYF. In nucleotides, the CDR3 is TGTGCCAGCAGTGAATCCAGCGGGCCTTACGAGCAGTACTTC.

This chain uses TRBV5-3 with TRBJ1-4, with 7 nucleotides matching TRBD1. TRBV5-3 is marked as an open reading frame, function uncertain. This CDR3 is 15 amino acids long. The ends lost 2 bases at V and 10 bases at J; junction bases unmatched: 11. As DNA, the CDR3 is TGTGCCAGAAGCTTCCCCAGGGGGTGGCGAGGAAAACTGTTTTTT. Its protein is CARSFPRGWRGKLFF.

The chain links TRBV7-2 to TRBJ1-2; 8 bases map to TRBD1. This CDR3 comprises 13 residues. V dropped 4 bases and J dropped 6; count of bases not matched to a gene: 4. The V gene's germline CDR1 is SGHTA and CDR2 FQGNSA. The CDR3 region is CASSSQGANGYTF. The CDR3 region has the DNA TGTGCCAGCAGCTCGCAGGGGGCGAATGGCTACACCTTC. The entire variable domain, with the rest obtained from reference TRBV7-2 and TRBJ1-2, is as follows: GAGVSQSPSNKVTEKGKDVELRCDPISGHTALYWYRQSLGQGLEFLIYFQGNSAPDKSGLPSDRFSAERTGGSVSTLTIQRTQQEDSAVYLCASSSQGANGYTFGSGTRLTVV.

This rearrangement joins TRBV28 to TRBJ1-5; D remains ambiguous. Germline CDR1 reads MDHEN; CDR2 reads SYDVKM. V dropped 5 bases and J dropped 6 bases, with 8 bases sitting between them. The CDR3 is 12 amino acids. In DNA, the CDR3 is TGTGCCAGCAGTACGGGTGGTCAGCCCCAGCATTTT. Protein: CASSTGGQPQHF.

The rearrangement links TRBV7-3 to TRBJ2-5, with 10 bases that match TRBD2. CDR3 length equals 13 residues. V shed 5 bases and J 5 bases; nucleotides not matched to a gene: 2. Germline V gives CDR1 SGHTA, CDR2 FQGTGA. The CDR3 loop reads CASSPGLAETQYF. CDR3 bases: TGTGCCAGCAGCCCGGGACTAGCGGAGACCCAGTACTTC. Combining the CDR3 with reference TRBV7-3 and TRBJ2-5 gives the whole variable domain GAGVSQTPSNKVTEKGKYVELRCDPISGHTALYWYRQSLGQGPEFLIYFQGTGAADDSGLPNDRFFAVRPEGSVSTLKIQRTERGDSAVYLCASSPGLAETQYFGPGTRLLVL.

DNA of the CDR3: TGTGCCAGCAGCTTACAGGGTTACGAGCAGTACTTC. Translated, it gives CASSLQGYEQYF. V is TRBV5-4 and J is TRBJ2-7, with D possibly TRBD1 on 6 matching bases. Trimming took off 2 bases at V and 4 bases at J, with 7 bases between the two ends. This CDR3 region has 12 residues. The germline V gene encodes CDR1 SGHNT and CDR2 YYREEE (reference sequence). Filled out from reference TRBV5-4 and TRBJ2-7, the complete variable domain reads ETGVTQSPTHLIKTRGQQVTLRCSSQSGHNTVSWYQQALGQGPQFIFQYYREEENGRGNFPPRFSGLQFPNYSSELNVNALELDDSALYLCASSLQGYEQYFGPGTRLTVT.

CDR3 nucleotide sequence: TGTGCCAGCACGAGACAGGGAAACACTGAAGCTTTCTTT. Translating it yields CASTRQGNTEAFF. V is TRBV6-1 and J is TRBJ1-1; 7 bases match TRBD1. The germline gives CDR1 MNHNS, CDR2 SASEGT. The CDR3 totals 13 residues. V lost 7 bases and J lost 2; bases outside the gene matches: 4.

The rearrangement links TRBV6-5 to TRBJ2-5; D ambiguous. This CDR3 has 13 residues. Trimming took 7 bases from V and 2 from J, leaving 11 bases between them. Germline-derived CDR1 and CDR2 are MNHEY and SVGAGI. The DNA of the CDR3 is TGTGCCAGCAAAAGTGCAGATCAAGAGACCCAGTACTTC. It specifies CASKSADQETQYF.

J is TRBJ1-1 and V is TRBV7-9, with D possibly being TRBD1 (5 bases). The CDR3 length is 15 residues. V dropped 4 bases and J dropped 4 bases, with 16 bases sitting between them. The germline V gene has CDR1 SEHNR and CDR2 FQNEAQ (reference sequence). CDR3 sequence (DNA): TGTGCCAGCAGCTCCTACGGGGGGAAGGGCACTGAAGCTTTCTTT. It yields the protein CASSSYGGKGTEAFF.

This clone turned up a few times. J is TRBJ1-1 and V is TRBV7-2, with TRBD1 identical over 7 bases. The CDR3 runs to 14 residues. With 8 bases clipped from V and 1 base from J, the junction kept 7 bases outside the gene matches. CDR1 and CDR2 (germline): SGHTA, FQGNSA. The CDR3 sequence: CASGGQRWNTEAFF. The CDR3 region has the DNA TGTGCCAGCGGGGGACAGAGGTGGAACACTGAAGCTTTCTTT.

The chain links TRBV2 to TRBJ2-7, with 10 bases fitting TRBD2. The CDR3 is 12 amino acids. Germline-derived CDR1 and CDR2 are SNHLY and FYNNEI. The trim removed 6 bases at V and 9 bases at J, leaving 5 bases unmatched. The CDR3 loop is CASSPLAGVQYF. CDR3 coding DNA: TGTGCCAGCAGCCCCCTAGCGGGAGTGCAGTACTTC.

This chain connects TRBV5-8 to TRBJ2-1; 11 bases line up with TRBD2. The CDR3 is 13 residues long. Germline V gives CDR1 SGHTS, CDR2 YDEGEE. The junction had 9 bases not matched to a gene; V was cut back by 4 bases and J by 15 bases. The CDR3 loop is CASSLASGGRMFF. The CDR3 nucleotides are TGTGCCAGCAGCCTAGCTAGCGGGGGGAGGATGTTCTTC. The variable domain in full, completed from reference TRBV5-8 and TRBJ2-1, reads EAGVTQSPTHLIKTRGQQATLRCSPISGHTSVYWYQQALGLGLQFLLWYDEGEERNRGNFPPRFSGRQFPNYSSELNVNALELEDSALYLCASSLASGGRMFFGPGTRLTVL.

The chain uses TRBV5-1 and TRBJ1-1; no firm D call. Germline V gene sequence: CDR1 SGHRS, CDR2 YFSETQ. The CDR3 contains 15 residues. Trimming removed 5 bases from V and 1 base from J, with 15 bases in between. The CDR3 DNA follows: TGCGCCAGCAGAACCTTTGGAGGGTCGAACACTGAAGCTTTCTTT. Protein product: CASRTFGGSNTEAFF.

V is TRBV4-1 and J is TRBJ1-1, with D possibly TRBD1 on 5 matching bases. CDR1 and CDR2 from the germline V gene are MGHRA and YSYEKL. This CDR3 contains 16 residues. The V gene lost 5 bases and the J gene lost 0 bases, with 16 bases spanning the gap. The CDR3 DNA reads TGCGCCAGCAGCACGCGCTTACAGGACGTGAACACTGAAGCTTTCTTT. Residues: CASSTRLQDVNTEAFF.

The chain joins TRBV5-1 to TRBJ1-1; no clear D. The CDR3 covers 13 residues. V was shortened by 5 bases and J by 4 bases, with 12 bases between the two germline ends. Germline V lookup: CDR1 SGHRS, CDR2 YFSETQ. CDR3 loop: CASRKDPGTEAFF. The CDR3 nucleotides are TGCGCCAGCAGAAAAGACCCAGGCACTGAAGCTTTCTTT.